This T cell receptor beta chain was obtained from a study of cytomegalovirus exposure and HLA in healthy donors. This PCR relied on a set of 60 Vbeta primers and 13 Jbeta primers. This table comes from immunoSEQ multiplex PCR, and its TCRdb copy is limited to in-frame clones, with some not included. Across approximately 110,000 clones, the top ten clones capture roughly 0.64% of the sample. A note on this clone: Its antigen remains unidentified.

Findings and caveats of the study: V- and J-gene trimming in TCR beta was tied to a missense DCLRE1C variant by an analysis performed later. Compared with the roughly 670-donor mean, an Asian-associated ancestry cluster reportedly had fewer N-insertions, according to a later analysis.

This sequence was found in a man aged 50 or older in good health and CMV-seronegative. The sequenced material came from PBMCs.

CDR3 in amino acids: CSSSDSYEQYF. CDR3 DNA: TGCAGTTCCTCCGACAGTTACGAGCAGTACTTC. The rearrangement links TRBV20-1 to TRBJ2-7; TRBD1 might be the D (5 bases). With 8 bases removed from V and 4 bases from J, the gap between germline ends came to 12 bases. In germline, CDR1 is DFQATT, CDR2 SNEGSKA (reference sequence). CDR3 size: 11 residues.